The rows below give T cell receptor beta chains drawn from one sample of a study of blood T cell repertoires in COVID-19. The table came from immunoSEQ multiplex PCR; TCRdb's copy has only in-frame clones and leaves some out. There are some 180,000 clones in the sample; around 80% occur only once, and around 13% lies in the top ten. The material sequenced was peripheral blood. All receptors derive from a human donor in a cohort sampled during active COVID-19. CDR3s include the opening cysteine and the closing phenylalanine or tryptophan. D genes are given only for firm matches. Clone size is given for some rows only: seen once, a few or many times, or a class if the clone is expanded.

D	size	V	J	CDR3	DNA
TRBD2	few	TRBV7-9	TRBJ2-5	CASSLRGRTETQYF	TGTGCCAGCAGCTTACGCGGGAGGACAGAGACCCAGTACTTC
TRBD2	-	TRBV14	TRBJ2-1	CASSQSSHWSGSYEQFF	TGTGCCAGCAGCCAAAGCTCACATTGGAGCGGGAGCTATGAGCAGTTCTTC
TRBD1	-	TRBV29-1	TRBJ2-7	CTTRTGKSYEQYF	TGCACCACCAGGACAGGAAAGTCCTACGAGCAGTACTTC
-	-	TRBV6-5	TRBJ2-5	CASSSAMETQYF	TGTGCCAGCAGTTCAGCGATGGAGACCCAGTACTTC
-	-	TRBV7-6	TRBJ2-7	CASSLGPGYEQYF	TGTGCCAGCAGCTTGGGCCCCGGCTACGAGCAGTACTTC
TRBD2	-	TRBV7-2	TRBJ2-7	CASSMTSGLYEQYF	TGTGCCAGCAGCATGACTAGCGGGCTTTACGAGCAGTACTTC
TRBD1	-	TRBV29-1	TRBJ2-6	CSFKRGQAPAGANVLTF	TGCAGCTTTAAACGGGGACAGGCCCCCGCTGGGGCCAACGTCCTGACTTTC
TRBD1	few	TRBV18	TRBJ1-4	CASSWTGKSNEKLFF	TGTGCCAGCTCATGGACAGGGAAAAGTAACGAAAAACTGTTTTTT
-	-	TRBV6-6	TRBJ2-1	CASSYSTRGPHEQFF	TGTGCCAGCAGTTACTCGACTAGGGGCCCCCATGAGCAGTTCTTC
TRBD1	few	TRBV28	TRBJ2-7	CASSLFPGQGVEQYF	TGTGCCAGCAGTTTATTCCCGGGACAGGGAGTCGAGCAGTACTTC
-	once	TRBV2	TRBJ1-6	CASRGATDSYNSPLHF	TGTGCCAGCAGGGGGGCCACAGACTCCTATAATTCACCCCTCCACTTT
-	-	TRBV2	TRBJ1-2	CARTANYGYTF	TGTGCCAGGACAGCTAACTATGGCTACACCTTC
TRBD1	-	TRBV18	TRBJ1-3	CASSLRDRASGNTIYF	TGTGCCAGCTCTCTTCGGGACAGGGCTTCCGGAAACACCATATATTTT
TRBD1	once	TRBV29-1	TRBJ1-1	CSVSGQGISRYTEAFF	TGCAGCGTGTCGGGACAGGGGATTAGCAGGTACACTGAAGCTTTCTTT
-	-	TRBV18	TRBJ1-1	CASSTTDMNTEAFF	TGTGCCAGCTCAACCACAGACATGAACACTGAAGCTTTCTTT
TRBD2	-	TRBV6-6	TRBJ2-5	CASLSGRAETQYF	TGTGCCAGCCTAAGCGGGAGGGCAGAGACCCAGTACTTC
TRBD2	-	TRBV6-5	TRBJ2-7	CASEGLAGAEQYF	TGTGCCAGCGAGGGACTAGCGGGAGCCGAGCAGTACTTC
-	once	TRBV11-2	TRBJ1-2	CASSTLTGPNYGYTF	TGTGCCAGCAGCACCTTGACAGGTCCTAACTATGGCTACACCTTC
-	-	TRBV21-1	TRBJ2-2	CASSPREGYTGELFF	TGTGCCAGCAGCCCCCGGGAGGGTTACACCGGGGAGCTGTTTTTT
-	-	TRBV5-1	TRBJ1-2	CASSGGRGSGYTF	TGCGCCAGCAGCGGGGGCAGGGGTAGTGGCTACACCTTC
-	once	TRBV21-1	TRBJ2-7	CASSKVGTGGYEQYF	TGTGCCAGCAGCAAAGTCGGGACAGGGGGCTACGAGCAGTACTTC
-	once	TRBV3-1/TRBV3-2	TRBJ1-4	CASSQARQINEKLFF	TGTGCCAGCAGCCAAGCCCGCCAGATTAATGAAAAACTGTTTTTT
-	few	TRBV24-1	TRBJ2-7	CATSDLFRYEQYF	TGTGCCACCAGTGATTTATTCCGCTACGAGCAGTACTTC
-	-	TRBV7-8	TRBJ1-1	CASSRTGSSTEAFF	TGTGCCAGCAGCCGTACAGGGTCGAGCACTGAAGCTTTCTTT
-	-	TRBV7-2	TRBJ1-1	CASSLDRRAEAFF	TGTGCCAGCAGCTTAGATCGACGGGCTGAAGCTTTCTTT
TRBD2	-	TRBV15	TRBJ2-7	CATSSAGDGIYEQYF	TGTGCCACCAGCAGTGCGGGGGACGGAATATACGAGCAGTACTTC
TRBD1	-	TRBV19	TRBJ1-1	CASSIRGQETEAFF	TGTGCCAGTAGTATCAGGGGACAGGAAACTGAAGCTTTCTTT
-	few	TRBV19	TRBJ1-1	CASSIVSGAAEAFF	TGTGCCAGTAGTATAGTATCAGGGGCTGCTGAAGCTTTCTTT
TRBD1	few	TRBV27	TRBJ2-3	CASSPTGGGTQYF	TGTGCCAGCAGTCCTACAGGGGGAGGTACGCAGTATTTT
-	-	TRBV4-1	TRBJ2-5	CASSQGGSETQYF	TGCGCCAGCAGCCAAGGAGGGAGCGAGACCCAGTACTTC
-	-	TRBV14	TRBJ1-4	CASSQGQTDYNEKLFF	TGTGCCAGCAGCCAAGGGCAGACTGACTATAATGAAAAACTGTTTTTT
TRBD2	-	TRBV7-2	TRBJ2-2	CASSVLAGALTGELFF	TGTGCCAGCAGCGTACTAGCGGGAGCCCTCACCGGGGAGCTGTTTTTT
TRBD1	once	TRBV5-1	TRBJ2-1	CASSPGQGWDEQFF	TGCGCCAGCAGTCCGGGACAGGGTTGGGATGAGCAGTTCTTC
TRBD2	-	TRBV2	TRBJ2-4	CASSRLAGGPANIQYF	TGTGCCAGCTCCCGACTAGCGGGAGGGCCAGCGAACATTCAGTACTTC
-	-	TRBV3-1/TRBV3-2	TRBJ2-7	CASSQEGRALEQYF	TGTGCCAGCAGCCAAGAAGGCAGGGCTCTCGAGCAGTACTTC
TRBD2	-	TRBV7-8	TRBJ2-1	CASSPGLALSYNEQFF	TGTGCCAGCAGCCCGGGACTAGCGTTGTCCTACAATGAGCAGTTCTTC
TRBD1	-	TRBV6-2/TRBV6-3	TRBJ1-2	CASSLTGQGLRGYTF	TGTGCCAGCAGCCTAACAGGACAGGGTTTGCGTGGCTACACCTTC
-	once	TRBV19	TRBJ2-2	CASSIGASSSPGELFF	TGTGCCAGTAGTATAGGAGCTTCTTCCTCCCCCGGGGAGCTGTTTTTT
-	once	TRBV28	TRBJ1-1	CASRLPGFEAFF	TGTGCCAGCAGACTACCGGGATTTGAAGCTTTCTTT
TRBD1	-	TRBV30	TRBJ2-4	CACYRGAKNIQYF	TGTGCCTGCTACAGGGGAGCCAAAAACATTCAGTACTTC
TRBD1	-	TRBV27	TRBJ1-2	CASSLSGTGANGYTF	TGTGCCAGCAGTTTATCTGGGACAGGGGCCAATGGCTACACCTTC
-	few	TRBV2	TRBJ2-7	CASSETQLVPEQYF	TGTGCCAGCAGTGAGACTCAACTAGTCCCCGAGCAGTACTTC
TRBD1	-	TRBV10-2	TRBJ1-2	CASKGQGLGYTF	TGCGCCAGCAAGGGACAGGGACTCGGCTACACCTTC
TRBD1	-	TRBV27	TRBJ1-4	CASSLSTGYNEKLFF	TGTGCCAGCAGTTTATCGACAGGGTATAATGAAAAACTGTTTTTT
-	-	TRBV5-1	TRBJ2-5	CASSLPPGETQYF	TGCGCCAGCAGCTTGCCTCCGGGAGAGACCCAGTACTTC
TRBD1	-	TRBV19	TRBJ1-2	CASTSTSTGSYGYTF	TGTGCCAGTACCAGCACTTCGACAGGGAGCTATGGCTACACCTTC
TRBD1	-	TRBV11-2	TRBJ2-5	CASSTGTGRETQYF	TGTGCCAGCAGCACCGGGACAGGGCGAGAGACCCAGTACTTC
-	once	TRBV5-5	TRBJ2-3	CASSLRTSFTDTQYF	TGTGCCAGCAGCTTGCGAACTAGTTTTACAGATACGCAGTATTTT
-	-	TRBV28	TRBJ2-1	CASSLNRLGPERGDEQFF	TGTGCCAGCAGTTTAAATCGATTGGGGCCAGAGCGCGGCGATGAGCAGTTCTTC
-	-	TRBV11-2	TRBJ2-7	CASSPQSLYEQYF	TGTGCCAGCAGCCCCCAGTCTCTCTACGAGCAGTACTTC
TRBD2	-	TRBV10-3	TRBJ2-1	CAVGLAGNEQFF	TGTGCCGTCGGACTAGCGGGCAATGAGCAGTTCTTC
-	-	TRBV5-6	TRBJ2-7	CASSLGAGPLPYEQYF	TGTGCCAGCAGCTTGGGTGCAGGGCCGCTCCCTTACGAGCAGTACTTC
TRBD2	-	TRBV4-1	TRBJ2-1	CASSHLAAGGEFF	TGCGCCAGCAGCCATCTAGCGGCCGGGGGGGAGTTCTTC
TRBD2	few	TRBV9	TRBJ2-5	CASSVGLAGSQETQYF	TGTGCCAGCAGCGTAGGACTAGCGGGGAGTCAAGAGACCCAGTACTTC
TRBD2	-	TRBV2	TRBJ2-1	CASGLVFGGNEQFF	TGTGCCAGCGGACTAGTGTTCGGGGGCAATGAGCAGTTCTTC
-	-	TRBV2	TRBJ2-6	CASSTGGANVLTF	TGTGCCAGCAGTACAGGTGGGGCCAACGTCCTGACTTTC
-	once	TRBV29-1	TRBJ2-2	CSVARGHTGELFF	TGCAGCGTTGCACGGGGTCACACCGGGGAGCTGTTTTTT
TRBD1	-	TRBV24-1	TRBJ1-4	CATSESGQGSEKLFF	TGTGCCACCAGTGAGTCGGGACAGGGGAGTGAAAAACTGTTTTTT
TRBD2	-	TRBV24-1	TRBJ2-1	CATSDGSGRAYNEQFF	TGTGCCACCAGTGATGGTAGCGGGAGGGCCTACAATGAGCAGTTCTTC